The 9 T cell receptor beta chains in this list originate from one sample, sequenced in a study of cytotoxic CD8 clonotypes in ibrutinib-treated CLL. The protocol was immunoSEQ multiplex PCR, while the TCRdb copy is restricted to in-frame clones and leaves out a portion. The sample has hundreds of thousands of clones, roughly 70% seen once. This sample comprised PBMCs, obtained after 24 months of ibrutinib treatment. The receptor set was obtained from a human donor with chronic lymphocytic leukemia.

This clone was observed a few times. The CDR3 loop reads CASSPWTSGPNEQFF. The CDR3 nucleotides are TGTGCCAGCAGCCCTTGGACTAGCGGGCCCAATGAGCAGTTCTTC. The chain carries TRBV9 and TRBJ2-1, with 11 bases identical to TRBD2. V lost 4 bases to trimming and J lost 6 bases; unmatched junction nucleotides: 6. Germline V gene lookup returns CDR1 SGDLS and CDR2 YYNGEE. The CDR3 runs to 15 residues.

This clone was observed a handful of times. V and J are TRBV27 and TRBJ1-2; tentatively, D is TRBD1 (5 bases). The V end was cut by 3 bases, the J end by 8 bases, with 13 bases between. The V gene's germline CDR1 is MNHEY and CDR2 SMNVEV (reference sequence). This CDR3 comprises 13 residues. CDR3 sequence (DNA): TGTGCCAGCAGTTTTGGGGGATGGGTAGGCTACACCTTC. Its protein product is CASSFGGWVGYTF.

V and J are TRBV9 and TRBJ2-7; D is possibly TRBD2 (7 bases). Trimming shortened V by 4 bases and J by 4 bases, and 21 bases separated the two germline ends. This CDR3 is 16 amino acids long. CDR1 and CDR2 (germline): SGDLS, YYNGEE. CDR3 bases: TGTGCCAGCAGCCCGACGGGGGCGGGGGAGCTATACGAGCAGTACTTC. Amino acids: CASSPTGAGELYEQYF. The full variable domain, its missing parts supplied by reference TRBV9 and TRBJ2-7, is DSGVTQTPKHLITATGQRVTLRCSPRSGDLSVYWYQQSLDQGLQFLIQYYNGEERAKGNILERFSAQQFPDLHSELNLSSLELGDSALYFCASSPTGAGELYEQYFGPGTRLTVT.

The chain recombines TRBV27 with TRBJ1-5; a possible D gene is TRBD1 (6 bases). Trimming took 3 bases from V and 4 from J, leaving 10 bases between them. Germline-derived CDR1 and CDR2 are MNHEY and SMNVEV (reference sequence). The CDR3 extends over 14 amino acids. As DNA, the CDR3 is TGTGCCAGCAGTTTGGGTCAGGGGAATCAGCCCCAGCATTTT. Translated, it gives CASSLGQGNQPQHF.

This clone came up a few times. This rearrangement joins TRBV18 to TRBJ1-2; possible D gene TRBD1, 5 bases. V lost 3 bases and J lost 6, with 17 bases in between. Germline V gives CDR1 KGHSH, CDR2 LQKENI. The CDR3 is made up of 15 amino acids. The CDR3 nucleotides are TGTGCCAGCTCACCCGGGGATCACAGGTCCGATGGCTACACCTTC. This gives the protein CASSPGDHRSDGYTF.

This clone has just a few counts. The V gene is TRBV7-9, the J gene TRBJ2-1, with 9 bases matching TRBD2. The V gene end was trimmed by 3 bases and the J gene end by 12 bases; junction bases not matched to a gene: 15. The CDR3 is 16 amino acids. Germline values: CDR1 SEHNR, CDR2 FQNEAQ (reference sequence). The CDR3 region has the DNA TGTGCCAGCAGCTTTGGTTTTAGCGGGAGTCCTCGTGCGCAGTTCTTC. It yields the protein CASSFGFSGSPRAQFF.

The J gene is TRBJ2-6, the V gene TRBV29-1; D ambiguous. Germline V gene sequence: CDR1 SQVTM, CDR2 ANQGSEA. This CDR3 has 11 residues. V was pared by 3 bases and J by 6 bases, with 3 bases between. The DNA for the CDR3 is TGCAGCGTTGAGTTGGCCAACGTCCTGACTTTC. Protein: CSVELANVLTF.

This clone was observed once. The V and J genes are TRBV6-5 and TRBJ2-7, with a possible D match to TRBD1 (6 bases). The CDR3 loop spans 14 amino acids. V shed 2 bases and J shed 3 bases, with 11 bases lying between them. Germline CDR1 reads MNHEY; CDR2 reads SVGAGI. As DNA, the CDR3 is TGTGCCAGCAGTTACGACAGGTTGAACTACGAGCAGTACTTC. Amino acid sequence: CASSYDRLNYEQYF.

In its sample, this clone was seen a few times. This chain links TRBV4-3 with TRBJ2-1, with 12 bases identical to TRBD2. CDR3 length: 19 residues. Germline assignment: CDR1 LGHNA and CDR2 YSLEER. The ends lost 1 base at V and 5 bases at J; junction bases unmatched: 12. As DNA, the CDR3 is TGCGCCAGCAGCCAAGGAGGAGGACTAGCGGGGATTCGGAACAATGAGCAGTTCTTC. Its translation: CASSQGGGLAGIRNNEQFF.